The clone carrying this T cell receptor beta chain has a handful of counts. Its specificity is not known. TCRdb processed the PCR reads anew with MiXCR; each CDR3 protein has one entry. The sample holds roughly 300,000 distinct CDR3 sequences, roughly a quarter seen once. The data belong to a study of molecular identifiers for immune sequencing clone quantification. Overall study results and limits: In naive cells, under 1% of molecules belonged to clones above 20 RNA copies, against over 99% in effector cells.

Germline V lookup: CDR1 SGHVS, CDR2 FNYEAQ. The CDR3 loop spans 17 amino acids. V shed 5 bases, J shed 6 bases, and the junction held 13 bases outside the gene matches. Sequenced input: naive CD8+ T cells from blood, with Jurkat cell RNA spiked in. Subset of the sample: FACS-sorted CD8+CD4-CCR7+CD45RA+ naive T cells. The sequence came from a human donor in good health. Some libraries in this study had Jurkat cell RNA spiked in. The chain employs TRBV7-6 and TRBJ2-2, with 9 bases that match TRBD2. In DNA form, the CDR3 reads TGTGCCAGCAGCCCAGACCACCCGGGACTAGCTGCCGGGGAGCTGTTTTTT. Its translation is CASSPDHPGLAAGELFF.